This passage covers 29 T cell receptor beta chains from one sample sequenced in a study of shared clonotypes between healthy human individuals. Here immunoSEQ multiplex PCR was the method, and the copy in TCRdb shows in-frame clones only, minus some. The table lists more than 2,000,000 clones, around nine tenths of them singletons. Source material: naive CD4+ T cells sorted from blood. Regarding subset: CD45RA+ positively selected. The receptors were sampled from a man aged 18-30 years in good health.

This clone was picked up one time. The rearrangement uses TRBV10-3 and TRBJ1-4; 7 nucleotides align to TRBD1. J was trimmed by 1 base and V by 3 bases; bases with no gene match: 11. The CDR3 consists of 18 residues. Germline CDR1 and CDR2: ENHRY and SYGVKD. This chain's CDR3 is CAISENLQGMGTNEKLFF. The CDR3 DNA follows: TGTGCCATCAGTGAAAACTTACAGGGGATGGGAACTAATGAAAAACTGTTTTTT.

The V and J genes are TRBV19 and TRBJ2-1; D perhaps matches TRBD2 (6 bases). Germline V gene sequence: CDR1 LNHDA, CDR2 SQIVND (reference sequence). The CDR3 consists of 16 residues. The V end was cut by 5 bases, the J end by 6 bases, with 20 bases between. In DNA, the CDR3 is TGTGCCAGTAGTGCCCCCGGGACTGCGACTACCAATGAGCAGTTCTTC. Translating gives CASSAPGTATTNEQFF.

This clone was counted only a few times. The chain links TRBV6-5 to TRBJ1-1; D is undetermined. The CDR3 spans 13 residues. Trimming took 10 bases from V and 7 from J, leaving 19 bases between them. CDR1 is MNHEY, CDR2 SVGAGI, per germline. CDR3 coding DNA: TGTGCCACCTCGCTCCGGGGAACCGGTGAAGCTTTCTTT. Its translation is CATSLRGTGEAFF.

The V and J genes are TRBV23-1 and TRBJ2-2, with TRBD1 matching 9 bases. TRBV23-1 is an open reading frame whose function is uncertain. This CDR3 is built from 19 residues. Trimming took 0 bases from V and 1 from J; bases not matched to a gene: 9. The CDR3 sequence is CASSQSTVWDRENTGELFF. CDR3 sequence (DNA): TGCGCCAGCAGTCAATCTACCGTCTGGGACAGGGAGAACACCGGGGAGCTGTTTTTT.

The gene calls are TRBV6-5 and TRBJ1-4, with unresolved D. Germline V gene sequence: CDR1 MNHEY, CDR2 SVGAGI. Trimming removed 5 bases at V and 5 bases at J, with 12 bases between. The length of the CDR3 is 14 residues. DNA for the CDR3: TGTGCCAGCAGTGGATTTACAAACAATGAAAAACTGTTTTTT. Its translation: CASSGFTNNEKLFF.

The chain uses TRBV5-4 and TRBJ1-4; D is perhaps TRBD1 (5 bases). CDR3 length: 14 amino acids. V was shortened by 6 bases and J by 4 bases, with 13 bases between the two germline ends. Germline V gives CDR1 SGHNT, CDR2 YYREEE (reference sequence). The chain's CDR3 is CASTQMGLNEKLFF. CDR3 DNA sequence: TGTGCCAGCACCCAGATGGGGCTTAATGAAAAACTGTTTTTT. The full variable domain, its missing parts supplied by reference TRBV5-4 and TRBJ1-4, is ETGVTQSPTHLIKTRGQQVTLRCSSQSGHNTVSWYQQALGQGPQFIFQYYREEENGRGNFPPRFSGLQFPNYSSELNVNALELDDSALYLCASTQMGLNEKLFFGSGTQLSVL.

This clone was recorded a few times. The chain recombines TRBV6-4 with TRBJ2-2; the D gene is possibly TRBD2 (5 bases). The V end lost 6 bases, the J end lost 2 bases, and 13 bases lay between the germline ends. The CDR3 runs to 15 residues. Germline V CDR1 and CDR2: MRHNA, SNTAGT. CDR3 coding DNA: TGTGCCAGCAGCCCTACTAGTTTAAACACCGGGGAGCTGTTTTTT. This sequence encodes CASSPTSLNTGELFF.

The chain combines TRBV5-8 with TRBJ2-7, with 7 positions matching TRBD1. Trimming removed 4 bases from V and 1 base from J; junction bases left unmatched: 11. CDR3 length equals 16 residues. Per germline, CDR1 SGHTS and CDR2 YDEGEE. The CDR3 nucleotides read TGTGCCAGCAGCGGATTAAGGGACAGAGCTTCCTACGAGCAGTACTTC. Its translation is CASSGLRDRASYEQYF.

The genes are TRBV2 and TRBJ1-2; D not certain. V gave up 2 bases and J gave up 8 bases, with 6 bases separating them. This CDR3 comprises 11 residues. CDR1 is SNHLY, CDR2 FYNNEI, per germline. CDR3 sequence: CASSENDGYTF. The CDR3 DNA reads as TGTGCCAGCAGTGAAAACGACGGCTACACCTTC.

J is TRBJ2-3 and V is TRBV29-1; no clear D. V lost 4 bases, J lost 2 bases, and 7 bases lay in between. The length of the CDR3 is 12 residues. The germline V gene encodes CDR1 SQVTM and CDR2 ANQGSEA. The CDR3 DNA is TGCAGCGTTGTACTTTCCACAGATACGCAGTATTTT. Protein: CSVVLSTDTQYF.

The rearrangement uses TRBV12-5 and TRBJ1-5; a possible D gene is TRBD1 (6 bases). This CDR3 spans 14 amino acids. Germline V lookup: CDR1 LGHNT, CDR2 FRNRAP. V lost 2 bases, J lost 1 base, and 6 bases lay in between. Here the CDR3 reads CASGLTGSNQPQHF. CDR3 bases: TGTGCTAGTGGTTTGACAGGGAGCAATCAGCCCCAGCATTTT.

The V call is TRBV13, the J call TRBJ2-1; TRBD1 might be the D (5 bases). The CDR3 spans 13 residues. Per germline, CDR1 PRHDT and CDR2 FYEKMQ (reference sequence). The V gene lost 1 base and the J gene lost 6 bases, with 7 bases spanning the gap. CDR3 bases: TGTGCCAGCAGCTTAGCAGGGCCCAATGAGCAGTTCTTC. Amino acid sequence: CASSLAGPNEQFF.

The V and J genes are TRBV28 and TRBJ1-4; a weak D match, TRBD1 (5 bases). CDR1 is MDHEN and CDR2 is SYDVKM in the germline V gene. The CDR3 consists of 14 residues. V gave up 4 bases and J gave up 6 bases, with 12 bases separating them. This chain's CDR3 is CASSSGGGYEKLFF. CDR3 nucleotide sequence: TGTGCCAGCAGTTCCGGGGGAGGTTATGAAAAACTGTTTTTT.

The CDR3 protein is CARNAGVQETQYF. Here the CDR3 DNA reads TGTGCCCGGAACGCGGGGGTACAAGAGACCCAGTACTTC. The chain has TRBV2 and TRBJ2-5, with TRBD2 identical over 7 bases. Germline CDR1 and CDR2: SNHLY and FYNNEI. With V trimmed by 11 bases and J by 2 bases, 8 bases remained unmatched. The CDR3 consists of 13 residues.

A remark on this clone: The sample has other DNA sequences that encode this CDR3 too. The V gene is TRBV7-9, the J gene TRBJ1-1, with D unclear. The germline CDR1 and CDR2 sequences are SEHNR and FQNEAQ (reference sequence). The CDR3 extends over 12 amino acids. Trimming left V 1 base short and J 7 bases short, with 7 bases between. CDR3 bases: TGTGCCAGCAGCTTAGTATTGGGTGAAGCTTTCTTT. It encodes CASSLVLGEAFF.

The rearrangement joins TRBV27 to TRBJ2-7, with a tentative D call TRBD1 (5 bases). V lost 2 bases and J lost 1, with 15 bases in between. Germline assignment: CDR1 MNHEY and CDR2 SMNVEV (reference sequence). The CDR3 has 16 amino acids. The CDR3 region has the DNA TGTGCCAGCAGTTTACAGGGCCCCCGACCTTCCTACGAGCAGTACTTC. The encoded protein is CASSLQGPRPSYEQYF.

V gene TRBV7-9 combines with J gene TRBJ2-7; 8 nucleotides match TRBD1. The junction had 5 bases not matched to a gene; V was cut back by 5 bases and J by 5 bases. CDR1 and CDR2 (germline): SEHNR, FQNEAQ (reference sequence). The CDR3 runs 13 residues. CDR3 in DNA: TGTGCCAGCAGCCAGGACAGGGCGGACGAGCAGTACTTC. Translated, it gives CASSQDRADEQYF.

This rearrangement joins TRBV28 to TRBJ2-5; the D is unclear. This CDR3 spans 12 amino acids. V dropped 5 bases and J dropped 5 bases, with 9 bases sitting between them. Germline assignment: CDR1 MDHEN and CDR2 SYDVKM. The CDR3 DNA sequence: TGTGCCAGCAGTCTAAGGTGGGAGACCCAGTACTTC. Protein: CASSLRWETQYF.

The J gene is TRBJ2-1, the V gene TRBV5-6; 12 bases are a match to TRBD2. This CDR3 is 18 amino acids long. Germline trimming cut 4 bases from V and 0 bases from J; bases unmatched to any gene: 8. Germline loops: CDR1 SGHDT, CDR2 YYEEEE. This chain's CDR3 is CASSPGLAGSSSYNEQFF. DNA for the CDR3: TGTGCCAGCAGCCCCGGACTAGCGGGGTCGAGCTCCTACAATGAGCAGTTCTTC.

V and J are TRBV7-2 and TRBJ2-2; D gene ambiguous. V dropped 1 base and J dropped 8 bases, with 11 bases sitting between them. From germline, CDR1 is SGHTA and CDR2 FQGNSA. This CDR3 is built from 14 residues. The DNA of the CDR3 is TGTGCCAGCAGCTTAGAGACAATCATAGGGGAGCTGTTTTTT. This encodes CASSLETIIGELFF.

J is TRBJ2-2 and V is TRBV15; D possibly corresponds to TRBD2 (6 bases). The CDR3 has 16 residues. CDR1 and CDR2 (germline): LNHNV, YYDKDF (reference sequence). The V gene lost 3 bases and the J gene lost 5 bases, with 16 bases spanning the gap. The CDR3 spells CATSREGLGRTGELFF. In nucleotides, the CDR3 is TGTGCCACCAGCAGGGAGGGTCTGGGTCGGACCGGGGAGCTGTTTTTT. The complete variable domain, with remaining parts taken from reference TRBV15 and TRBJ2-2, reads DAMVIQNPRYQVTQFGKPVTLSCSQTLNHNVMYWYQQKSSQAPKLLFHYYDKDFNNEADTPDNFQSRRPNTSFCFLDIRSPGLGDTAMYLCATSREGLGRTGELFFGEGSRLTVL.

The rearrangement links TRBV11-1 to TRBJ2-1, with 13 positions matching TRBD2. The CDR3 length is 19 residues. V lost 4 bases, J lost 0 bases, and 9 bases stayed unmatched. Germline-derived CDR1 and CDR2 are SGHAT and FQDESV (reference sequence). DNA for the CDR3: TGTGCCAGCAGCTCGGGAGGGACTAGCGGGGCTAGCTCCTACAATGAGCAGTTCTTC. Translation gives CASSSGGTSGASSYNEQFF.

This clone was seen just once. The chain couples TRBV7-2 to TRBJ2-1, with D uncertain. Trimming took 3 bases from V and 4 from J, leaving 13 bases between them. From germline, CDR1 is SGHTA and CDR2 FQGNSA. This CDR3 region has 15 residues. CDR3 in amino acids: CASSFSSVPYNEQFF. CDR3 nucleotide sequence: TGTGCCAGCAGCTTTTCGTCGGTCCCGTACAATGAGCAGTTCTTC. Full variable domain (rest looked up from reference TRBV7-2 and TRBJ2-1): GAGVSQSPSNKVTEKGKDVELRCDPISGHTALYWYRQSLGQGLEFLIYFQGNSAPDKSGLPSDRFSAERTGGSVSTLTIQRTQQEDSAVYLCASSFSSVPYNEQFFGPGTRLTVL.

J is TRBJ2-7 and V is TRBV6-5, with 10 bases identical to TRBD1. Germline V gives CDR1 MNHEY, CDR2 SVGAGI. CDR3 length: 15 amino acids. V lost 4 bases and J lost 4; bases outside the gene matches: 7. The CDR3 sequence is CASSSLVGQGYEQYF. In DNA, the CDR3 is TGTGCCAGCAGTTCACTCGTGGGACAGGGGTACGAGCAGTACTTC.

This chain joins TRBV6-5 and TRBJ2-4, with D uncertain. This CDR3 spans 16 amino acids. The V end lost 0 bases, the J end lost 0 bases, and 9 bases lay between the germline ends. Germline CDR1 reads MNHEY; CDR2 reads SVGAGI. Here the CDR3 reads CASSYSTPGAKNIQYF. The CDR3 DNA follows: TGTGCCAGCAGTTACTCCACGCCGGGAGCCAAAAACATTCAGTACTTC.

The rearrangement joins TRBV5-6 to TRBJ1-5; the D is unclear. Germline-derived CDR1 and CDR2 are SGHDT and YYEEEE. With 4 bases removed from V and 4 bases from J, the gap between germline ends came to 12 bases. This CDR3 has 14 residues. CDR3 sequence reads: CASSRLEGNQPQHF. The CDR3 DNA reads as TGTGCCAGCAGCCGGTTAGAAGGAAATCAGCCCCAGCATTTT.

This clone showed up just a few times. This sample also contains other DNA sequences that code for the same CDR3. This sequence joins TRBV2 and TRBJ1-6; D gene uncertain. The CDR3 loop spans 14 amino acids. With 0 bases removed from V and 7 bases from J, the gap between germline ends came to 7 bases. CDR1 and CDR2 from the germline V gene are SNHLY and FYNNEI. CDR3 residues: CASSEAGGNSPLHF. The CDR3 DNA follows: TGTGCCAGCAGTGAAGCTGGAGGGAATTCACCCCTCCACTTT.

The chain recombines TRBV11-2 with TRBJ2-3; D not certain. The germline gives CDR1 SGHAT, CDR2 FQNNGV. The CDR3 sequence is 15 residues long. V shed 5 bases and J shed 0 bases, with 12 bases lying between them. CDR3 loop: CASSIRATSTDTQYF. CDR3 coding DNA: TGTGCCAGCAGCATCCGGGCCACTAGCACAGATACGCAGTATTTT.

J is TRBJ2-7 and V is TRBV9; 7 nucleotides match TRBD2. Germline V gene lookup returns CDR1 SGDLS and CDR2 YYNGEE. Trimming cost V 0 bases and J 6 bases; bases outside gene matches: 6. The CDR3 is 14 residues long. In DNA form, the CDR3 reads TGTGCCAGCAGCGTAGAGGTCGGGGGGAGCGAGCAGTACTTC. The encoded protein is CASSVEVGGSEQYF.